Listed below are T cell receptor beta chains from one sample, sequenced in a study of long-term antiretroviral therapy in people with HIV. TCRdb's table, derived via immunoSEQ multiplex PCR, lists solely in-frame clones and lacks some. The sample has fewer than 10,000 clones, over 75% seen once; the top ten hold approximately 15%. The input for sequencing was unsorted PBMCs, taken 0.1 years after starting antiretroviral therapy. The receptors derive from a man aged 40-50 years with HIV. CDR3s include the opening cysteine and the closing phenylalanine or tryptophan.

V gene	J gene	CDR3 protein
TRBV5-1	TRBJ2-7	CASSLIRGQDEQYF
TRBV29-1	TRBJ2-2	CSVPVDTGELFF
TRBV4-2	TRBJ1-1	CASSRTLNTEAFF
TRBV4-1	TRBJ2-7	CASSQGVGRGGWYEQYF
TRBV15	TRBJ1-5	CATSGRTGGQPQHF
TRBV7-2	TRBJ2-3	CASSLTAGGPDTQYF
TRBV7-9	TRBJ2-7	CASSPRTTSEQYF
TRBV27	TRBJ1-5	CASRSKGGFYSNQPQHF
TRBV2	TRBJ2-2	CATRSGAPGELFF
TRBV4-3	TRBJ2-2	CASSQDGTGSTGELFF
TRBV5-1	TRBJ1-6	CASSPNRVASPLHF
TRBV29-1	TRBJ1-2	CSVADRELNYGYTF
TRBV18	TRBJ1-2	CASSSIGGDGYTF
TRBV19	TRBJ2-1	CASSIISGGANEQFF
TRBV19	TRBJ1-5	CASSISVGDWSNQPQHF
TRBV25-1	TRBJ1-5	CASRGQGGNQPQHF
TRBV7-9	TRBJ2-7	CASSREGTVYEQYF
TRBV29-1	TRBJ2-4	CSVISGVVAKNIQYF
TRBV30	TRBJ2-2	CAWAVSGNTGELFF
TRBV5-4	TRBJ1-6	CARNRVYNSPLHF
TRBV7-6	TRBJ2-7	CASSSGQGMNSYEQYF
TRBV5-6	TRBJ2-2	CASSLWQVNTGELFF
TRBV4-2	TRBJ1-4	CASSQGQGAGEKLFF
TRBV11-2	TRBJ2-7	CASRSLSEGGYEQYF
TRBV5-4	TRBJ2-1	CASSFLAGPFSYNEQFF
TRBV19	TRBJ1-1	CASTTDRMNTEAFF
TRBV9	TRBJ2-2	CASSAGLFGTGELFF
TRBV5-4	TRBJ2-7	CASSPGVRSYEQYF
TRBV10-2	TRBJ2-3	CASSSTDTQYF
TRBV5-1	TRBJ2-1	CASSLSLAASYNEQFF
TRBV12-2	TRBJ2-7	CASRFQTSGGVKPYEQYF
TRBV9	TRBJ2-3	CASSKRAGGPGTDTQYF
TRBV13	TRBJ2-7	CASSTTGSYEQYF
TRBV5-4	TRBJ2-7	CASSSDTSYEQYF
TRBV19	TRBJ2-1	CASSNGYNEQFF
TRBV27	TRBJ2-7	CASSLSRGYSSYEQYF
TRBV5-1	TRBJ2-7	CASSRTGGPYEQYF
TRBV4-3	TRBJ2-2	CASSPRTSGGAGELFF
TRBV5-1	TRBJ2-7	CASSLEDSNEQYF
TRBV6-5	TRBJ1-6	CASSYGVEGDSPLHF
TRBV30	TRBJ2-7	CAWSVGYRDEQYF
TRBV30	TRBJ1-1	CAWSVGGLTEAFF